These T cell receptor beta chains were read from a single sample in a study of T cell responses to AZD1222 COVID-19 vaccine. TCRdb's copy holds only in-frame clones and misses some; the assay was immunoSEQ multiplex PCR. The sample holds around 180,000 clones, 90% to 95% seen once. The sample consisted of peripheral blood, taken on day 0 of AZD1222 vaccination. Receptors were obtained from an adult in good health. The CDR3 runs from the conserved cysteine through the conserved F or W. D genes are given only for firm matches. Size tells how often a clone was seen (once, few, many) or the class of an expanded clone, and some rows leave it out.

cdr3_aa: CASSVRPADPYGYTF
cdr3_nt: TGTGCCAGCAGCGTACGCCCGGCAGACCCCTATGGCTACACCTTC
d_call: -
clone_size: -
j_call: TRBJ1-2
v_call: TRBV9

cdr3_aa: CSVVGGQQISSYNEQFF
cdr3_nt: TGCAGCGTTGTAGGAGGACAGCAAATAAGCTCCTACAATGAGCAGTTCTTC
d_call: -
clone_size: -
j_call: TRBJ2-1
v_call: TRBV29-1

cdr3_aa: CAWSSGGSDQPQHF
cdr3_nt: TGTGCCTGGAGTTCAGGGGGCTCGGATCAGCCCCAGCATTTT
d_call: TRBD1
clone_size: -
j_call: TRBJ1-5
v_call: TRBV30

cdr3_aa: CASSLEQSNTGELFF
cdr3_nt: TGCGCCAGCAGCTTGGAGCAGAGCAACACCGGGGAGCTGTTTTTT
d_call: -
clone_size: -
j_call: TRBJ2-2
v_call: TRBV5-1

cdr3_aa: CASSVAGFGYTF
cdr3_nt: TGTGCCAGCAGCGTAGCTGGGTTTGGCTACACCTTC
d_call: -
clone_size: -
j_call: TRBJ1-2
v_call: TRBV9

cdr3_aa: CASRLGRQANYGYTF
cdr3_nt: TGTGCAAGTCGCTTAGGTAGACAGGCTAACTATGGCTACACCTTC
d_call: -
clone_size: -
j_call: TRBJ1-2
v_call: TRBV12-2

cdr3_aa: CASGIQGGFTEAFF
cdr3_nt: TGTGCCAGCGGCATACAAGGGGGTTTCACTGAAGCTTTCTTT
d_call: -
clone_size: -
j_call: TRBJ1-1
v_call: TRBV28

cdr3_aa: CASSRVEGAASGNTIYF
cdr3_nt: TGTGCCAGCAGCCGTGTGGAGGGGGCTGCCTCTGGAAACACCATATATTTT
d_call: TRBD1
clone_size: -
j_call: TRBJ1-3
v_call: TRBV7-6

cdr3_aa: CASSQDRGTEAFF
cdr3_nt: TGTGCCAGCAGCCAAGACAGGGGCACTGAAGCTTTCTTT
d_call: -
clone_size: -
j_call: TRBJ1-1
v_call: TRBV4-2

cdr3_aa: CASSPLGRGGETQYF
cdr3_nt: TGTGCCAGCAGCCCCCTCGGGCGTGGGGGAGAGACCCAGTACTTC
d_call: -
clone_size: -
j_call: TRBJ2-5
v_call: TRBV11-2

cdr3_aa: CAISEKGNNYGYTF
cdr3_nt: TGTGCCATCAGTGAAAAGGGTAATAACTATGGCTACACCTTC
d_call: -
clone_size: once
j_call: TRBJ1-2
v_call: TRBV10-3

cdr3_aa: CASSTITGQGSYGYTF
cdr3_nt: TGTGCCAGCAGCACGATAACGGGACAGGGGTCCTATGGCTACACCTTC
d_call: TRBD1
clone_size: -
j_call: TRBJ1-2
v_call: TRBV28

cdr3_aa: CAISEQGLLRAKNIQYF
cdr3_nt: TGTGCCATCAGTGAGCAAGGCCTGCTAAGAGCCAAAAACATTCAGTACTTC
d_call: -
clone_size: -
j_call: TRBJ2-4
v_call: TRBV10-3

cdr3_aa: CSVVTETQYF
cdr3_nt: TGCAGCGTTGTTACGGAGACCCAGTACTTC
d_call: -
clone_size: -
j_call: TRBJ2-5
v_call: TRBV29-1

cdr3_aa: CASSSTGSSVEEQYF
cdr3_nt: TGTGCCAGCAGCTCGACAGGGTCGTCGGTGGAGGAGCAGTACTTC
d_call: TRBD1
clone_size: -
j_call: TRBJ2-7
v_call: TRBV5-8

cdr3_aa: CASSPQGGAQPQHF
cdr3_nt: TGCGCCAGCAGCCCCCAGGGAGGGGCTCAGCCCCAGCATTTT
d_call: -
clone_size: -
j_call: TRBJ1-5
v_call: TRBV5-1

cdr3_aa: CASISTGNEQYF
cdr3_nt: TGTGCCAGCATCTCGACAGGGAACGAGCAGTACTTC
d_call: TRBD1
clone_size: once
j_call: TRBJ2-7
v_call: TRBV2

cdr3_aa: CAIGQGSGYTF
cdr3_nt: TGTGCCATCGGACAGGGGTCTGGCTACACCTTC
d_call: TRBD1
clone_size: -
j_call: TRBJ1-2
v_call: TRBV24-1

cdr3_aa: CASSWTGTAYSNQPQHF
cdr3_nt: TGTGCCAGCAGTTGGACCGGGACAGCCTATAGCAATCAGCCCCAGCATTTT
d_call: TRBD1
clone_size: -
j_call: TRBJ1-5
v_call: TRBV6-2/TRBV6-3

cdr3_aa: CASSDQVNTEAFF
cdr3_nt: TGTGCCAGTAGCGATCAGGTAAACACTGAAGCTTTCTTT
d_call: -
clone_size: -
j_call: TRBJ1-1
v_call: TRBV19

cdr3_aa: CASRREVSYNEQFF
cdr3_nt: TGTGCCAGTAGGCGGGAGGTCTCCTACAATGAGCAGTTCTTC
d_call: TRBD2
clone_size: -
j_call: TRBJ2-1
v_call: TRBV19

cdr3_aa: CASSYHSLLGTEAFF
cdr3_nt: TGTGCCAGCAGTTACCACTCGTTGCTGGGGACTGAAGCTTTCTTT
d_call: -
clone_size: -
j_call: TRBJ1-1
v_call: TRBV6-5